The clone carrying this T cell receptor beta chain showed up many times. The antigen is not known. This entry belongs to a study of shared clonotypes between healthy human individuals. Study information: In total, the donors were two women and a few men aged 18 to 49. General study points: When naive CD4 clonotypes were compared across a handful of donors, about 4.8% were shared.

The CD4+ fraction was divided into a CD45RA+ naive subset and a CD45RA-negative memory subset. Germline loops: CDR1 SGHDN, CDR2 FVKESK. The CDR3 is made up of 16 amino acids. V was cut by 4 bases and J by 3 bases, with 17 bases left in between. Method: immunoSEQ multiplex PCR; TCRdb's copy keeps in-frame clones and lacks some. Seen here are about 1 million clones, under 80% observed once, and the top ten hold approximately 1.5%. V usage is TRBV14 and J usage is TRBJ2-3; D is possibly TRBD2 (5 bases). This sequence originates from a man aged 18 to 30 in good health. Source material: memory CD4+ T cells sorted from blood. Specified subset: CD45RA-negative fraction. Written as DNA, the CDR3 is TGTGCCAGCAGCCCAAAGGTGGGGAGTATTACAGATACGCAGTATTTT. Translation gives CASSPKVGSITDTQYF.